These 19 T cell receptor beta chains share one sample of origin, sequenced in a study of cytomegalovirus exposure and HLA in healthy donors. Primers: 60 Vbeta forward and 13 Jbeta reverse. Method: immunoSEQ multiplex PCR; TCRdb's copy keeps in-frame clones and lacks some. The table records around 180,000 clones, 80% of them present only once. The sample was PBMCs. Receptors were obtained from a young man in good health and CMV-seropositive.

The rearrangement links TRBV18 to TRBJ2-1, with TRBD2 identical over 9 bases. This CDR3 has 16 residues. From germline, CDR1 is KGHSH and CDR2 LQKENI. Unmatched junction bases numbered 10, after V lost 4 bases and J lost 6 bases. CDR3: CASSRAGGGAGNEQFF. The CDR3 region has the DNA TGTGCCAGCTCACGCGCTGGCGGGGGGGCTGGCAATGAGCAGTTCTTC. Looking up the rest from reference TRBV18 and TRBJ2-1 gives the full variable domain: NAGVMQNPRHLVRRRGQEARLRCSPMKGHSHVYWYRQLPEEGLKFMVYLQKENIIDESGMPKERFSAEFPKEGPSILRIQQVVRGDSAAYFCASSRAGGGAGNEQFFGPGTRLTVL.

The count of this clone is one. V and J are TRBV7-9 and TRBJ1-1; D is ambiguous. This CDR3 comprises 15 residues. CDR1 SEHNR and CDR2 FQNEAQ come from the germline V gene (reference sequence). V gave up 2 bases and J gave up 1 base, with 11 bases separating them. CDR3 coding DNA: TGTGCCAGCAGCTTAAGTAGTGCCGGGAACACTGAAGCTTTCTTT. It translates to CASSLSSAGNTEAFF.

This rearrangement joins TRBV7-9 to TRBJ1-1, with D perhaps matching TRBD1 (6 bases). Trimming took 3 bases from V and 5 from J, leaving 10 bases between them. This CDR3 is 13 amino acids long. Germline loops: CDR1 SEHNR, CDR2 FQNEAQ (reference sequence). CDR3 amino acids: CASSFRGRTEAFF. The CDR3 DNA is TGTGCCAGCAGCTTCAGGGGAAGAACTGAAGCTTTCTTT.

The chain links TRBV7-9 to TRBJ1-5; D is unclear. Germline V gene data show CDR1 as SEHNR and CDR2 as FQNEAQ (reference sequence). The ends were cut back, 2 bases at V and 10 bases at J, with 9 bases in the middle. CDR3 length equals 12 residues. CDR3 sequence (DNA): TGTGCCAGCAGCTTATTCGTCGGTCCCCAGCATTTT. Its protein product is CASSLFVGPQHF.

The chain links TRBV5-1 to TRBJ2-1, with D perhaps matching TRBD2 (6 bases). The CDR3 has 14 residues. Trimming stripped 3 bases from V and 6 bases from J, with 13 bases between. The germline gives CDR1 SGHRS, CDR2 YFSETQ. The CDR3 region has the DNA TGCGCCAGCAGCTCGGGACTCGACCTCAATGAGCAGTTCTTC. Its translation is CASSSGLDLNEQFF.

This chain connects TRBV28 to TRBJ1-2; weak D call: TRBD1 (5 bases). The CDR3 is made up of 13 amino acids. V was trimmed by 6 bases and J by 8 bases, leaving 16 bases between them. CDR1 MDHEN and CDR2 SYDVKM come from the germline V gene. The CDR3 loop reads CASRGGVGDGYTF. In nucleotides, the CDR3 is TGTGCCAGCAGGGGGGGGGTAGGCGACGGCTACACCTTC.

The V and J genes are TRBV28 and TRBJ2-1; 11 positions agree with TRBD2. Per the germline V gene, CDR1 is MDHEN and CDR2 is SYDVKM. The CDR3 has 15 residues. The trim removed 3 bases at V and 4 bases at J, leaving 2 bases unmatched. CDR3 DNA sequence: TGTGCCAGCAGTTTTCCTAGCGGGAGGTACAATGAGCAGTTCTTC. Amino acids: CASSFPSGRYNEQFF.

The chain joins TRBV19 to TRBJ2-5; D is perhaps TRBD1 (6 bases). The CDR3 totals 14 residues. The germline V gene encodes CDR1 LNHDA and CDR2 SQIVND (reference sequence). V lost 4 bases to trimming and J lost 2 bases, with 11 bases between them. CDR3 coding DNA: TGTGCCAGTAGTACCGGGGACACTCAAGAGACCCAGTACTTC. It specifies CASSTGDTQETQYF.

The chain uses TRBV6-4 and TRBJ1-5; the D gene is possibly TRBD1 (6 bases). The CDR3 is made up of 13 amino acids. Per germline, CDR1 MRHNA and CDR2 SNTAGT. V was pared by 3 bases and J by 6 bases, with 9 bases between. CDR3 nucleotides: TGTGCCAGCAGTGAAAGGGACACTCAGCCCCAGCATTTT. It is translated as CASSERDTQPQHF.

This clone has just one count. The CDR3, as DNA: TGCGCCAGCAGCCAAGTCCTAGCGGGGCAAACCCAGTACTTC. This translates into CASSQVLAGQTQYF. V and J are TRBV4-3 and TRBJ2-5, with 9 bases fitting TRBD2. The CDR3 runs to 14 residues. The ends lost 1 base at V and 8 bases at J; junction bases unmatched: 5. Looked up from germline, CDR1 is LGHNA and CDR2 is YSLEER.

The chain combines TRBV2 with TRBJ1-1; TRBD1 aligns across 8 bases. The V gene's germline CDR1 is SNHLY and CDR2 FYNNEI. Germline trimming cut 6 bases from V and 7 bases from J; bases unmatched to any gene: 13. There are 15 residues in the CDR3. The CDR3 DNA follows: TGTGCCAGCAGGACAGGGGTGCGGTGGGCGGATGAAGCTTTCTTT. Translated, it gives CASRTGVRWADEAFF.

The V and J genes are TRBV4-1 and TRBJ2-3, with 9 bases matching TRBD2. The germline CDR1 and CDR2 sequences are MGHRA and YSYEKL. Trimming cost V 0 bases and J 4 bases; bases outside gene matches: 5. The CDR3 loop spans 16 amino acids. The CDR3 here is CASSQEGLAGADTQYF. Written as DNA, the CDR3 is TGCGCCAGCAGCCAAGAGGGGTTAGCGGGAGCAGATACGCAGTATTTT.

CDR3 amino acids: CASSLSHLDNSPLHF. CDR3 DNA sequence: TGTGCCAGCAGCTTATCCCACCTAGATAATTCACCCCTCCACTTT. The chain uses TRBV11-3 and TRBJ1-6, with D hard to call. The CDR3 totals 15 residues. V was clipped by 2 bases and J by 5 bases, with 10 bases between them. Germline V lookup: CDR1 SGHNT, CDR2 YENEEA.

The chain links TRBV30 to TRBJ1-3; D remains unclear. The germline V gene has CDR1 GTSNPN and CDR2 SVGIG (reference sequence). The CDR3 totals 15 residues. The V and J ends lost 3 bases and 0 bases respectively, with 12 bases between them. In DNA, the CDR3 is TGTGCCTGGAGCCGAACTCGGGGCTCTGGAAACACCATATATTTT. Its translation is CAWSRTRGSGNTIYF. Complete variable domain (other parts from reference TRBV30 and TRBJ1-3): SQTIHQWPATLVQPVGSPLSLECTVEGTSNPNLYWYRQAAGRGLQLLFYSVGIGQISSEVPQNLSASRPQDRQFILSSKKLLLSDSGFYLCAWSRTRGSGNTIYFGEGSWLTVV.

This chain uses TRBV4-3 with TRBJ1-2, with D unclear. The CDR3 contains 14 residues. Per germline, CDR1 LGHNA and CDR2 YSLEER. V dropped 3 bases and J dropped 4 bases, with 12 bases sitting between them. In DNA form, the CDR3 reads TGCGCCAGCAGCCACGCGCAGGCCCCCTATGGCTACACCTTC. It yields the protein CASSHAQAPYGYTF.

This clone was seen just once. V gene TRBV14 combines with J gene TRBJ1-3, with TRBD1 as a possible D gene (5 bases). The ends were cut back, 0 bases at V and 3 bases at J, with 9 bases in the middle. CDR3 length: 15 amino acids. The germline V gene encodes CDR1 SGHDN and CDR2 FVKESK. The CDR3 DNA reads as TGTGCCAGCAGCCAAGATAGGGGTTATGGAAACACCATATATTTT. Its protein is CASSQDRGYGNTIYF.

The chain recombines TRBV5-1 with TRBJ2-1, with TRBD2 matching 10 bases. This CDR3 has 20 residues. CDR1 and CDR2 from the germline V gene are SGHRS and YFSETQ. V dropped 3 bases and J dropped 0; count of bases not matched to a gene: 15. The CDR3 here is CASSSKRGGHPNSSYNEQFF. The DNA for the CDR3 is TGCGCCAGCAGCTCGAAGCGGGGGGGCCACCCCAATAGCTCCTACAATGAGCAGTTCTTC.

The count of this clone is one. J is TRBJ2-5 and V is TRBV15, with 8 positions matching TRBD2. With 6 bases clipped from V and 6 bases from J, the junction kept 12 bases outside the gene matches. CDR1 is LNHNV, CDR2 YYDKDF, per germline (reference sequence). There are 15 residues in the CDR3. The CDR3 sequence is CATRVDRGGIKTQYF. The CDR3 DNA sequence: TGTGCCACCAGGGTAGACCGGGGGGGCATTAAGACCCAGTACTTC.

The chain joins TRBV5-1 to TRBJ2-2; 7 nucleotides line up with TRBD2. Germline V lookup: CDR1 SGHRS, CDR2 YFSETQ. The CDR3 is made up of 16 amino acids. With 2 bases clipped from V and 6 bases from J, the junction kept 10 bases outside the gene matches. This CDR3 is CASSFLVGGPPGELFF. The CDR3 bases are TGCGCCAGCAGCTTTTTAGTGGGAGGGCCGCCCGGGGAGCTGTTTTTT.